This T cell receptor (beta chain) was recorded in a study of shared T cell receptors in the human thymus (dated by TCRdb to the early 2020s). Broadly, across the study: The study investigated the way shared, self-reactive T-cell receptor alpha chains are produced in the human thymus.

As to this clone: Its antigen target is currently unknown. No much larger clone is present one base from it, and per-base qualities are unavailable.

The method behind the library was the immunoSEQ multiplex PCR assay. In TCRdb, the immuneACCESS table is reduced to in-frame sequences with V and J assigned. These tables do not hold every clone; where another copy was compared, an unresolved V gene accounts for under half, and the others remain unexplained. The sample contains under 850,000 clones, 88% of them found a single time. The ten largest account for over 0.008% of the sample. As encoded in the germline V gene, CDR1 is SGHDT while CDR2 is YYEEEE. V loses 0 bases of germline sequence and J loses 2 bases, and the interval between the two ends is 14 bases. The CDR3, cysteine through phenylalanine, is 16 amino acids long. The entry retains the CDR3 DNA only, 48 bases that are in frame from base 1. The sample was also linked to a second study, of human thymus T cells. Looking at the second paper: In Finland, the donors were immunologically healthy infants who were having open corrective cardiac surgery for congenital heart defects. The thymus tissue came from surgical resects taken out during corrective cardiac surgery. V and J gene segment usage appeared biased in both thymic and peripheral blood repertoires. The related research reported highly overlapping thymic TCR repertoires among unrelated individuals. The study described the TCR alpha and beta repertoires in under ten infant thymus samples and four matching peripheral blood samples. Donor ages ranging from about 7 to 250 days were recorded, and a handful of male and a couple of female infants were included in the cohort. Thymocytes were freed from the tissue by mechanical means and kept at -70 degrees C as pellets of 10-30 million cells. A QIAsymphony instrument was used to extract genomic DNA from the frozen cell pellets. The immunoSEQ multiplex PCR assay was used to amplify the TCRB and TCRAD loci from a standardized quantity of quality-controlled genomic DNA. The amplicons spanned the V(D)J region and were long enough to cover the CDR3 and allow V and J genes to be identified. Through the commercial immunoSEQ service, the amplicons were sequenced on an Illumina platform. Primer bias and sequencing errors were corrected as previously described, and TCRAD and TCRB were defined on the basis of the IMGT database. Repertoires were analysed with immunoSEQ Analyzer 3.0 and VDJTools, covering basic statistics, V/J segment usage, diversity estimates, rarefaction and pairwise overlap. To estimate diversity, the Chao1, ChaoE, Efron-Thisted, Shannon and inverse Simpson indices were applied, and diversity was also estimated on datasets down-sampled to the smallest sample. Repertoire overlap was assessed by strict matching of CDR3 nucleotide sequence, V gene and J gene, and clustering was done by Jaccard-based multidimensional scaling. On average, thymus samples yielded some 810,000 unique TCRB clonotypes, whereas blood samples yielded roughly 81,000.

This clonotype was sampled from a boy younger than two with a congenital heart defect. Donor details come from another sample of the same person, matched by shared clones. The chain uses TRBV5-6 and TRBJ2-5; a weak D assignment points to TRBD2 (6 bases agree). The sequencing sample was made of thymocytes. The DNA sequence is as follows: TGTGCCAGCAGCTTGGGCGGGGCCCTACCTCAAGAGACCCAGTACTTC. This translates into CASSLGGALPQETQYF. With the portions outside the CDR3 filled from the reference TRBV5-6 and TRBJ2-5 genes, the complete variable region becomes DAGVTQSPTHLIKTRGQQVTLRCSPKSGHDTVSWYQQALGQGPQFIFQYYEEEERQRGNFPDRFSGHQFPNYSSELNVNALLLGDSALYLCASSLGGALPQETQYFGPGTRLLVL.